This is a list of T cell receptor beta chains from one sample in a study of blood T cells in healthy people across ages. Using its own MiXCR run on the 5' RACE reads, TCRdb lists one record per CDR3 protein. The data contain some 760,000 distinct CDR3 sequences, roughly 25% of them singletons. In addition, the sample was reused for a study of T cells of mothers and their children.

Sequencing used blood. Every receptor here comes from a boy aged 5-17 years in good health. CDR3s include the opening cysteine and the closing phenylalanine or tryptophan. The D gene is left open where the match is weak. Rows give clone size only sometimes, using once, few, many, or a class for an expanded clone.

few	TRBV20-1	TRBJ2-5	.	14	TGCAGTGCTAGAGGACTTTCGTACCAAGAGACCCAGTACTTC	CSARGLSYQETQYF
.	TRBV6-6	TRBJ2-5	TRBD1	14	TGTGCCAGCAGTTGGACAGGGTACCAAGAGACCCAGTACTTC	CASSWTGYQETQYF
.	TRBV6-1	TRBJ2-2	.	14	TGTGCCAGCAGTGAGGACAGAAACACCGGGGAGCTGTTTTTT	CASSEDRNTGELFF
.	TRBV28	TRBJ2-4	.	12	TGTGCCAGCAGTTTAACAGAAAACATTCAGTACTTC	CASSLTENIQYF
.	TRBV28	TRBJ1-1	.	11	TGTGCCAGCAGTTACAGTTGGCGAGCTTTCTTT	CASSYSWRAFF
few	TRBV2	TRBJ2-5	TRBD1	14	TGTGCCAGCAAGACAGGGCGATGGGAGGAGACCCAGTACTTC	CASKTGRWEETQYF
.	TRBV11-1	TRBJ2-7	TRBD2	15	TGTGCCAGCAGCTCCCGAGCGGGAAACTCCTACGAGCAGTACTTC	CASSSRAGNSYEQYF
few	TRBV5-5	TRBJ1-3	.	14	TGTGCCAGCAGCCAAGGGAGTCTCGGAAACACCATATATTTT	CASSQGSLGNTIYF
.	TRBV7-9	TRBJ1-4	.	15	TGTGCCAGCAGCGCCTTCTGGGACACTAATGAAAAACTGTTTTTT	CASSAFWDTNEKLFF
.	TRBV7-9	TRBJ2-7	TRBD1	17	TGTGCCAGCAGCAGCAGCGAGGACAGGGGGCACTCCTACGAGCAGTACTTC	CASSSSEDRGHSYEQYF
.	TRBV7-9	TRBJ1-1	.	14	TGTGCCAGCAGCTTAAAGTATCGGGACACTGAAGCTTTCTTT	CASSLKYRDTEAFF
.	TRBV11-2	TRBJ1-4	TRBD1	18	TGTGCCAGCAGTGGGGTCTCTAGGACAGGACCGGCTAATGAAAAACTGTTTTTT	CASSGVSRTGPANEKLFF
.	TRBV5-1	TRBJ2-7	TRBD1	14	TGCGCCAGCAGCTTGGAGGGACAGACGGGAGAGCAGTACTTC	CASSLEGQTGEQYF
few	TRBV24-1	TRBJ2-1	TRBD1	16	TGTGCCACCAGTGATCGAGCCCGGACAGGAAACAAGGAGCAGTTCTTC	CATSDRARTGNKEQFF
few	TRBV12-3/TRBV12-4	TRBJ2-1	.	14	TGTGCCAGCAGTCCGGCGGGACTCAAAATGGAGCAGTTCTTC	CASSPAGLKMEQFF
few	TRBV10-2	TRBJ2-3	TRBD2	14	TGCGCCAGCAGCGGGAGCGGGAGGACAGATACGCAGTATTTT	CASSGSGRTDTQYF
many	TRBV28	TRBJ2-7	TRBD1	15	TGTGCCAGCACCTCAGGACAGGGTATCGTCTACGAGCAGTACTTC	CASTSGQGIVYEQYF
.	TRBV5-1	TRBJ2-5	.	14	TGCGCCAGCAGCTTGGTACAGAGAGAAGAGACCCAGTACTTC	CASSLVQREETQYF
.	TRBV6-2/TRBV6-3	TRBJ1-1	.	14	TGTGCCAGCAGTCCGGACGGGCCAAACACTGAAGCTTTCTTT	CASSPDGPNTEAFF
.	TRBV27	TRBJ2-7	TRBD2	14	TGTGCCAGCAGTTTACTAGGGGAGGGATACGAGCAGTACTTC	CASSLLGEGYEQYF
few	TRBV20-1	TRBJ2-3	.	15	TGCAGTGCTAGAGATCGTCCAACGGTCACAGATACGCAGTATTTT	CSARDRPTVTDTQYF
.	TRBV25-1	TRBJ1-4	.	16	TGTGCCAGCAGTGAATATTCGGTCAGGGGCGGTGAAAAACTGTTTTTT	CASSEYSVRGGEKLFF
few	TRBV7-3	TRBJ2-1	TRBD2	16	TGTGCCAGCAGCGATACGGGACTAGTGGTAGGTGATGAGCAGTTCTTC	CASSDTGLVVGDEQFF
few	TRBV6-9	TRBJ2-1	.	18	TGTGCCAGCAGAGTTGCCGTAGACGAACCCCGGACCTACAATGAGCAGTTCTTC	CASRVAVDEPRTYNEQFF
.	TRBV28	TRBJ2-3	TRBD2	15	TGTGCCAGCAGTTTGGTGGGACTAGGAGGGGATACGCAGTATTTT	CASSLVGLGGDTQYF
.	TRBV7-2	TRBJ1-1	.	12	TGTGCCAGCAAAGGGGAGAACACTGAAGCTTTCTTT	CASKGENTEAFF
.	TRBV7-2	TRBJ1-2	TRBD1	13	TGTGCCAGCAGCCCCAGGACAGGGCATGGCTACACCTTC	CASSPRTGHGYTF
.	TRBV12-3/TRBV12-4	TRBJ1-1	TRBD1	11	TGTGCCAGTAGAGAGACAGGGGAAGCTTTCTTT	CASRETGEAFF
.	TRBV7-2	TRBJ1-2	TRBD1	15	TGTGCCAGCAGGGACCGGGACAGGGGAAACTATGGCTACACCTTC	CASRDRDRGNYGYTF
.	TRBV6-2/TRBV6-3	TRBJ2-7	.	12	TGTGCCAGCAGTTACCCAGGATACGAGCAGTACTTC	CASSYPGYEQYF
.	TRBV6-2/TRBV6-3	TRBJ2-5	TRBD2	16	TGTGCCAGCAGTCGGATAGCGGGGGCGATTCAAGAGACCCAGTACTTC	CASSRIAGAIQETQYF
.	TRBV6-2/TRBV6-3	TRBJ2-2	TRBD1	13	TGTGCCAGCAGCTGGACAGGGACCGGGGAGCTGTTTTTT	CASSWTGTGELFF
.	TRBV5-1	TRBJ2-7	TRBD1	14	TGCGCCAGCAGCGGACAGGGGGGAGCCTACGAGCAGTACTTC	CASSGQGGAYEQYF
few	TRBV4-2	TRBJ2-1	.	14	TGTGCCAGCAGCCAAGACGGGGTAAGGAACGAGCAGTTCTTC	CASSQDGVRNEQFF
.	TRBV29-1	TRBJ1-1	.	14	TGCAGCGTTGAAGATATCCAGGGGAACACTGAAGCTTTCTTT	CSVEDIQGNTEAFF
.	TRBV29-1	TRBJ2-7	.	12	TGCAGCGTTGCTCGACCTGGATACGAGCAGTACTTC	CSVARPGYEQYF
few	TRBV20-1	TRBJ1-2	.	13	TGCAGTGCTAGAGGACAGGCTACCTATGGCTACACCTTC	CSARGQATYGYTF
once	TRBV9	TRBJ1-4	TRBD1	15	TGTGCCAGCAGCGTAACAGGGGGCGGCAGTGAAAAACTGTTTTTT	CASSVTGGGSEKLFF
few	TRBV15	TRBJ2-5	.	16	TGTGCCACCAGCAGAGATGACGGGCCCCAGCAAGAGACCCAGTACTTC	CATSRDDGPQQETQYF
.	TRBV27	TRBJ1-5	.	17	TGTGCCAGCAGTTTATTGGGGCTCCTCCATAGCAATCAGCCCCAGCATTTT	CASSLLGLLHSNQPQHF
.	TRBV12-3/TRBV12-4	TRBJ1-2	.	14	TGTGCCAGCGGTTTTGATCGCAGGGCCTATGGCTACACCTTC	CASGFDRRAYGYTF
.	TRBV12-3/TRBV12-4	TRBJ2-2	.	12	TGTGCCAGCAGCCGAGGGGGCGGGGAGCTGTTTTTT	CASSRGGGELFF
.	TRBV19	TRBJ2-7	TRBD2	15	TGTGCCAGCAGTATTGGGACTAGCGCGAGCTACGAGCAGTACTTC	CASSIGTSASYEQYF
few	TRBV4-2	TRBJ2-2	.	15	TGTGCCAGCAGCCAAGAAGGGCTAGTGGCCGGGGAGCTGTTTTTT	CASSQEGLVAGELFF
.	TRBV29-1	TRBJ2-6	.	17	TGCAGCGTTGAATGGGCAGGGACCCACTTTGGGGCCAACGTCCTGACTTTC	CSVEWAGTHFGANVLTF
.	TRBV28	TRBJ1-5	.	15	TGTGCCAGCAGTTTACCTTCAGGGGGCAATCAGCCCCAGCATTTT	CASSLPSGGNQPQHF
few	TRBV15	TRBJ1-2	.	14	TGTGCCACCAGGGACTATCGGATCAACTATGGCTACACCTTC	CATRDYRINYGYTF
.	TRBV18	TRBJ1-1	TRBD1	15	TGTGCCAGCTATAATACAGGGGGCGCGAACACTGAAGCTTTCTTT	CASYNTGGANTEAFF
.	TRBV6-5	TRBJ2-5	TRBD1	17	TGTGCCAGCAGTTACCAGACTCCGGACAGGGTACAAGAGACCCAGTACTTC	CASSYQTPDRVQETQYF
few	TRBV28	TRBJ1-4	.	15	TGTGCCAGCAGCCGACGGCGGGGAACTAATGAAAAACTGTTTTTT	CASSRRRGTNEKLFF